This TCR beta chain was captured by sequencing in a study of metastatic and nonmetastatic thyroid tumors. The germline gives CDR1 SNHLY, CDR2 FYNNEI. The V gene lost 0 bases and the J gene lost 6 bases, with 21 bases spanning the gap. This CDR3 region has 17 residues. Patients underwent thyroid surgery, and none had received any treatment before it. This clone showed up many times. TCRdb re-called the PCR reads through MiXCR. Among about 70,000 clones listed, roughly a sixth were seen once. This TCR came from a female donor with papillary thyroid cancer or a benign thyroid nodule (not recorded which). Some clones in this sample may be carry-over from other donors' samples. The sample consisted of blood. The chain is built from TRBV2 and TRBJ2-7, with a weak D call TRBD2 (6 bases). The CDR3 sequence is CASSEAPGRAGSGEQYF. Written as DNA, the CDR3 is TGTGCCAGCAGTGAAGCCCCGGGACGAGCGGGTTCAGGCGAGCAGTACTTC.